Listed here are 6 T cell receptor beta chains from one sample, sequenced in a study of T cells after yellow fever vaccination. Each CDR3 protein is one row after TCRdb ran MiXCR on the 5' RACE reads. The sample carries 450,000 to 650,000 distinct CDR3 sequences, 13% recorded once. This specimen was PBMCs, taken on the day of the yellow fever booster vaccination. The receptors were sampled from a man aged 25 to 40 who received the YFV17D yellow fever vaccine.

CDR3: CASSLSDLTDTQYF. CDR3 in DNA: TGTGCCAGCAGCCTTAGCGATCTAACAGATACGCAGTATTTT. The V gene is TRBV7-9, the J gene TRBJ2-3; TRBD2 is a possible D gene (5 bases). The CDR3 has 14 amino acids. V was trimmed by 5 bases and J by 3 bases, leaving 12 bases between them. CDR1 SEHNR and CDR2 FQNEAQ come from the germline V gene (reference sequence).

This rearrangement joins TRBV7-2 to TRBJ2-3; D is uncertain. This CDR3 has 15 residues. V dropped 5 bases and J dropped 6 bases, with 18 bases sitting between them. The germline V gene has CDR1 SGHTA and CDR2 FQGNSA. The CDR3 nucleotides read TGTGCCAGCAGCACTCCTCGCCCGAGCGCCGATACGCAGTATTTT. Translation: CASSTPRPSADTQYF.

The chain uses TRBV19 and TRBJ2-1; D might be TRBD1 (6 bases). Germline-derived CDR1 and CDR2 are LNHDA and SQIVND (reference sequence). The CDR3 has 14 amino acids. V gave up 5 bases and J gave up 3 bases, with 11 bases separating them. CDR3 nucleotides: TGTGCCAGTAGTCCAGGGGAATTCTACAATGAGCAGTTCTTC. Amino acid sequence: CASSPGEFYNEQFF.

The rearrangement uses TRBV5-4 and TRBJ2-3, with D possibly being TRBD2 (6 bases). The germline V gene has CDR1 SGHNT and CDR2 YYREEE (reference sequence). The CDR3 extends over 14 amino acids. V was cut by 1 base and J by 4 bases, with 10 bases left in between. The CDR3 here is CASSLSWGADTQYF. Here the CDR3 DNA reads TGTGCCAGCAGCTTGAGTTGGGGGGCAGATACGCAGTATTTT.

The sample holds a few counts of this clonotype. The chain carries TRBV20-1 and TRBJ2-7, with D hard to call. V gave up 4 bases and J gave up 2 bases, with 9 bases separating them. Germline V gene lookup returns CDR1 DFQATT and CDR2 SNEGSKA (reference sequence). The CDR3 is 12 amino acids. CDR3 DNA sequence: TGCAGTGCTACCGGTAGCACCTACGAGCAGTACTTC. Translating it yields CSATGSTYEQYF.

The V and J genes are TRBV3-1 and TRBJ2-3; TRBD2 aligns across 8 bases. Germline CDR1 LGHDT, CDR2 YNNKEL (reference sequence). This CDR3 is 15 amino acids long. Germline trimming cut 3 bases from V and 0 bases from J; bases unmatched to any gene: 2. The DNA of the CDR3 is TGTGCCAGCAGCCATACTAGCGGAAGCACAGATACGCAGTATTTT. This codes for CASSHTSGSTDTQYF.